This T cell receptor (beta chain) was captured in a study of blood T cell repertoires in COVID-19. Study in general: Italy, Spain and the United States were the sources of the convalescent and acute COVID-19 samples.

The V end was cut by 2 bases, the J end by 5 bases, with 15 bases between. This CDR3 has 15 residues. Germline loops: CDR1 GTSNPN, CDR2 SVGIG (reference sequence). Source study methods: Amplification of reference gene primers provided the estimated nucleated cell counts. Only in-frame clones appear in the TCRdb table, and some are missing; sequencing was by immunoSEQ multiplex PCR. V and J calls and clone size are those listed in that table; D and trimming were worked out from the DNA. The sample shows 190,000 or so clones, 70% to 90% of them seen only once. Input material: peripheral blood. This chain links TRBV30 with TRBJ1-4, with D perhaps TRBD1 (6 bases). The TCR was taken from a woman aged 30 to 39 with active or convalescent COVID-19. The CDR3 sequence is CAWSFPTQGNEKLFF. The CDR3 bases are TGTGCCTGGAGTTTTCCGACGCAGGGGAATGAAAAACTGTTTTTT.